The clone carrying this TCR beta chain was found a few times. What it recognizes is unknown. MiXCR was run by TCRdb on the RT-PCR reads, yielding one entry per CDR3 protein. The table has around 300,000 distinct CDR3 sequences, approximately 21% seen once. The data were taken from a study of response to subunit inactivated influenza vaccine. Study-wide points: Authors suggested few new T cells are recruited by each seasonal influenza vaccination.

Germline V gives CDR1 MGHDK, CDR2 SYGVNS. Trimming took off 6 bases at V and 10 bases at J, with 6 bases between the two ends. CDR3 length: 10 amino acids. This chain joins TRBV25-1 and TRBJ1-4; D perhaps matches TRBD1 (5 bases). Sequenced material: PBMCs from blood, taken approximately 20 months after vaccination. This receptor was taken from a man between 45 and 75 years old who received an inactivated influenza vaccine. Here the CDR3 reads CASSDRKLFF. The DNA of the CDR3 is TGTGCCAGCAGCGACAGAAAACTGTTTTTT. The whole variable domain, remainder taken from reference TRBV25-1 and TRBJ1-4, is EADIYQTPRYLVIGTGKKITLECSQTMGHDKMYWYQQDPGMELHLIHYSYGVNSTEKGDLSSESTVSRIRTEHFPLTLESARPSHTSQYLCASSDRKLFFGSGTQLSVL.